This TCR beta chain was observed in a study of blood T cell repertoires in COVID-19. Study-level information: Collection of acute and convalescent COVID-19 samples took place in the United States, Italy and Spain. From T cells, B-cell-depleted T cells, or PBMCs came the material, which was cDNA or gDNA.

The ends lost 4 bases at V and 7 bases at J; junction bases unmatched: 16. CDR1 and CDR2 (germline): MNHEY, SMNVEV (reference sequence). The CDR3 has 16 amino acids. How the authors handled the data: Cell counts per sample came from amplifying reference gene primers. Profiled with immunoSEQ multiplex PCR; TCRdb holds only in-frame clones, not every one. That table is the source of V, J and clone size, and D and trimming were worked out from the DNA. The sample consists of 150,000 to 200,000 clones, around two thirds of them appearing once. The V gene is TRBV27, the J gene TRBJ2-7; TRBD2 aligns across 7 bases. What was sequenced was peripheral blood. The clonotype originates from a woman older than 75 with acute or convalescent COVID-19. Here the CDR3 reads CASSSRTSLESGEQYF. The CDR3 bases are TGTGCCAGCAGTTCTCGGACTAGTTTAGAGTCGGGGGAGCAGTACTTC.